What follows is one T cell receptor (beta chain) and its context. Its target is unknown. A volume of 9.5 to 10 ml of fresh peripheral blood supplied the PBMCs. Germline-derived CDR1 and CDR2 are MNHNS and SASEGT. The CDR3 is made up of 14 amino acids. The V and J ends lost 7 bases and 0 bases respectively, with 13 bases between them. The sample comes from a study of Graves' ophthalmopathy and Graves' hyperthyroidism. General study findings and limits: The model's ophthalmopathy progression predictions had more than 55% sensitivity and less than 75% specificity. Using a 13-signature model, the authors split ophthalmopathy from stable hyperthyroidism, with approximately 88% sensitivity and 70% to 83% specificity. Blood shared most expanded thyroid clonotypes above 0.001 frequency.

Investigators amplified TCR beta CDR3 regions from RNA transcripts. First-round RT-PCR used HTBI primers; second-round multiplex PCR followed. TCRdb reprocessed the multiplex PCR reads with MiXCR, giving one entry per CDR3 protein. The table records approximately 480,000 distinct CDR3 sequences, around 15% of them present only once. The receptor's source is a woman in her 30s with Graves' ophthalmopathy. Sequenced input: blood. V gene TRBV6-1 combines with J gene TRBJ2-7; D is unresolved. The CDR3 DNA reads as TGTGCCAGCATGCCCAGTTGGGCCTCCTACGAGCAGTACTTC. This translates into CASMPSWASYEQYF.